The 23 T cell receptor beta chains presented below share a single source sample, sequenced in a study of somatic mutations in cytotoxic T cells in rheumatoid arthritis. Using immunoSEQ multiplex PCR, the repertoire was profiled, and TCRdb retains in-frame clones only, with some absent. The sample lists roughly 13,000 clones; more than 60% were seen once. The sample comprised CD8+ T cells sorted from blood. Receptors originate from an adult with rheumatoid arthritis.

This clone has a handful of counts. The V call is TRBV14, the J call TRBJ1-1; possibly TRBD1 for D (6 bases). Germline V gene lookup returns CDR1 SGHDN and CDR2 FVKESK. V lost 0 bases to trimming and J lost 11 bases, with 10 bases between them. The CDR3 covers 12 residues. Here the CDR3 reads CASSQEGGLAFF. DNA of the CDR3: TGTGCCAGCAGCCAAGAGGGGGGGCTTGCTTTCTTT.

This chain connects TRBV10-2 to TRBJ2-2; 12 bases agree with TRBD2. The CDR3 is 17 residues long. The germline CDR1 and CDR2 sequences are WSHSY and SAAADI. Trimming removed 5 bases from V and 0 bases from J; junction bases left unmatched: 4. In DNA form, the CDR3 reads TGCGCCAGCAGTTCACTAGCGGGGGGCCCGAACACCGGGGAGCTGTTTTTT. Translation gives CASSSLAGGPNTGELFF.

The V gene is TRBV29-1, the J gene TRBJ1-2; the match to TRBD1 covers 8 bases. The V gene end was trimmed by 4 bases and the J gene end by 7 bases; junction bases not matched to a gene: 11. There are 14 residues in the CDR3. CDR1 is SQVTM, CDR2 ANQGSEA, per germline. This chain's CDR3 is CSVVSQGASVGYTF. Written as DNA, the CDR3 is TGCAGCGTTGTCAGTCAGGGGGCGAGTGTTGGCTACACCTTC. The entire variable domain, with the rest obtained from reference TRBV29-1 and TRBJ1-2, is as follows: SAVISQKPSRDICQRGTSLTIQCQVDSQVTMMFWYRQQPGQSLTLIATANQGSEATYESGFVIDKFPISRPNLTFSTLTVSNMSPEDSSIYLCSVVSQGASVGYTFGSGTRLTVV.

The gene calls are TRBV5-6 and TRBJ2-1; possibly TRBD2 for D (6 bases). V gave up 3 bases and J gave up 10 bases, with 20 bases separating them. CDR3 length: 15 amino acids. Germline loops: CDR1 SGHDT, CDR2 YYEEEE. CDR3 in amino acids: CASSSAGTGRGEQFF. CDR3 bases: TGTGCCAGCAGCTCGGCGGGGACTGGCCGAGGGGAGCAGTTCTTC.

This clone was counted once. The rearrangement uses TRBV7-8 and TRBJ2-7; D may be TRBD1 (5 bases). The CDR3 extends over 15 amino acids. Germline lookup yields CDR1 SGHVS and CDR2 FQNEAQ. Deletions cut 2 bases from V and 0 bases from J, with 11 bases between. The CDR3 nucleotides read TGTGCCAGCAGCTTATGGGGCGCTAGCTCCTACGAGCAGTACTTC. It translates to CASSLWGASSYEQYF.

The chain carries TRBV27 and TRBJ1-1; no reliable D call. The V and J ends lost 4 bases and 8 bases respectively, with 11 bases between them. CDR3 length: 12 residues. The germline V gene has CDR1 MNHEY and CDR2 SMNVEV (reference sequence). The CDR3: CASSSTPTEAFF. The CDR3 nucleotides are TGTGCCAGCAGTTCGACCCCAACAGAAGCTTTCTTT.

V is TRBV5-1 and J is TRBJ1-1; D possibly corresponds to TRBD1 (5 bases). The CDR3 covers 16 residues. V lost 4 bases, J lost 0 bases, and 16 bases lay in between. The germline V gene encodes CDR1 SGHRS and CDR2 YFSETQ. CDR3 residues: CASSPETDYMNTEAFF. As DNA, the CDR3 is TGCGCCAGCAGCCCGGAGACAGACTATATGAACACTGAAGCTTTCTTT. The variable domain in full, completed from reference TRBV5-1 and TRBJ1-1, reads KAGVTQTPRYLIKTRGQQVTLSCSPISGHRSVSWYQQTPGQGLQFLFEYFSETQRNKGNFPGRFSGRQFSNSRSEMNVSTLELGDSALYLCASSPETDYMNTEAFFGQGTRLTVV.

The sample holds a few counts of this clone. The chain employs TRBV27 and TRBJ2-7; perhaps TRBD1 as D (6 bases). In germline, CDR1 is MNHEY, CDR2 SMNVEV (reference sequence). The CDR3 spans 15 residues. V was cut by 4 bases and J by 0 bases, with 13 bases left in between. This CDR3 is CASSSEDSTSYEQYF. The CDR3 DNA is TGTGCCAGCAGTTCAGAGGACAGTACCTCCTACGAGCAGTACTTC.

This clone has a single count. The rearrangement uses TRBV6-5 and TRBJ1-1; TRBD1 matches 7 bases. The CDR3 spans 14 residues. The V segment lost 7 bases and the J segment 4 bases; nucleotides outside the gene matches: 9. In germline, CDR1 is MNHEY, CDR2 SVGAGI. CDR3 loop: CASTGTATSTEAFF. The CDR3 nucleotides are TGTGCCAGCACCGGGACAGCCACAAGCACTGAAGCTTTCTTT.

The genes are TRBV2 and TRBJ1-3; D not resolved. There are 13 residues in the CDR3. Looked up from germline, CDR1 is SNHLY and CDR2 is FYNNEI. V gave up 8 bases and J gave up 8 bases, with 16 bases separating them. This CDR3 reads CASGRAGPDTIYF. CDR3 nucleotides: TGTGCCAGCGGGAGAGCCGGACCAGACACCATATATTTT.

Judged by abundance, this clone is medium-sized. The chain recombines TRBV27 with TRBJ1-1; D is unclear. Germline lookup yields CDR1 MNHEY and CDR2 SMNVEV (reference sequence). The germline V and J ends were trimmed by 7 bases and 6 bases, with 6 bases remaining between them. The CDR3 sequence is 10 residues long. In nucleotides, the CDR3 is TGTGCCAGCATAGTGCCTGAAGCTTTCTTT. Amino acids: CASIVPEAFF.

The genes are TRBV27 and TRBJ2-1; 9 positions match TRBD2. The CDR3 runs 15 residues. Germline CDR1 MNHEY, CDR2 SMNVEV (reference sequence). V lost 9 bases, J lost 4 bases, and 10 bases stayed unmatched. CDR3 amino acids: CASSGGQRIYNEQFF. The CDR3 DNA follows: TGTGCCAGTAGCGGGGGCCAGCGGATTTACAATGAGCAGTTCTTC.

This clone has just a few counts. This sequence joins TRBV10-2 and TRBJ2-7; either TRBD1 or TRBD2 may fit D (5 bases each). This CDR3 has 14 residues. Germline assignment: CDR1 WSHSY and CDR2 SAAADI. V was pared by 1 base and J by 3 bases, with 10 bases between. Here the CDR3 DNA reads TGCGCCAGCAGTGAGTGGGGGTTTGTCTACGAGCAGTACTTC. Amino acid sequence: CASSEWGFVYEQYF.

The J gene is TRBJ2-5, the V gene TRBV6-5, with 10 bases fitting TRBD2. The CDR3 has 15 residues. Trimming removed 2 bases from V and 6 bases from J; junction bases left unmatched: 6. CDR1 is MNHEY, CDR2 SVGAGI, per germline. The CDR3 loop reads CASSYERGGLQTQYF. CDR3 sequence (DNA): TGTGCCAGCAGTTACGAGCGGGGGGGCCTGCAGACCCAGTACTTC.

In DNA, the CDR3 is TGTGCCAGCAGCGGTAACTACGAGCAGTACGTC. Protein product: CASSGNYEQYV. The genes are TRBV7-9 and TRBJ2-7; D is uncertain. Germline V lookup: CDR1 SEHNR, CDR2 FQNEAQ (reference sequence). Deletions cut 5 bases from V and 3 bases from J, with 5 bases between. The length of the CDR3 is 11 residues.

The chain carries TRBV6-1 and TRBJ2-7; tentative D call: TRBD1 (6 bases). The germline gives CDR1 MNHNS, CDR2 SASEGT. The germline V and J ends were trimmed by 1 base and 3 bases, with 13 bases remaining between them. This CDR3 has 15 residues. The CDR3 region has the DNA TGTGCCAGCAGTGAAGAGCAGGGGTTTAACTACGAGCAGTACTTC. It translates to CASSEEQGFNYEQYF.

The chain links TRBV11-2 to TRBJ1-1; 8 bases line up with TRBD1. Germline CDR1 SGHAT, CDR2 FQNNGV. V shed 5 bases, J shed 1 base, and the junction held 3 bases outside the gene matches. The CDR3 covers 14 residues. Here the CDR3 DNA reads TGTGCCAGCAGCCAGGGGGCGGGGAACACTGAAGCTTTCTTT. Translating gives CASSQGAGNTEAFF.

V usage is TRBV4-2 and J usage is TRBJ2-1; the D gene could be TRBD1 or TRBD2 (5 bases each). This CDR3 has 15 amino acids. CDR1 is LGHNA, CDR2 YNFKEQ, per germline. Trimming stripped 0 bases from V and 5 bases from J, with 11 bases between. CDR3 DNA: TGTGCCAGCAGCCAAGACCGGGGCCGGAACAATGAGCAGTTCTTC. Translating it yields CASSQDRGRNNEQFF.

By share, this clone ranks as medium-sized. The gene calls are TRBV7-9 and TRBJ2-1, with D perhaps TRBD1 or TRBD2 (6 bases each). The germline CDR1 and CDR2 sequences are SEHNR and FQNEAQ (reference sequence). Trimming removed 5 bases from V and 3 bases from J, with 17 bases in between. The CDR3 sequence is 16 residues long. The CDR3 sequence: CASSPAGGLNYNEQFF. The CDR3, as DNA: TGTGCCAGCAGCCCTGCTGGGGGGCTTAACTACAATGAGCAGTTCTTC.

The chain couples TRBV14 to TRBJ2-1; D is unresolved. The ends were cut back, 2 bases at V and 4 bases at J, with 0 bases in the middle. Germline V gene data show CDR1 as SGHDN and CDR2 as FVKESK. This CDR3 has 11 amino acids. The CDR3 region is CASSQYNEQFF. CDR3 sequence (DNA): TGTGCCAGCAGCCAATACAATGAGCAGTTCTTC.

Only one count was recorded for this clone. The rearrangement links TRBV4-1 to TRBJ1-1; D uncertain. CDR3 length: 13 residues. Trimming pared 4 bases from V and 0 bases from J, leaving 6 bases between. Per germline, CDR1 MGHRA and CDR2 YSYEKL. The CDR3 loop is CASSLFMNTEAFF. In DNA form, the CDR3 reads TGCGCCAGCAGCCTGTTCATGAACACTGAAGCTTTCTTT.

The chain recombines TRBV25-1 with TRBJ1-2; D ambiguous. Germline values: CDR1 MGHDK, CDR2 SYGVNS. The CDR3 spans 11 residues. V gave up 5 bases and J gave up 8 bases, with 9 bases separating them. CDR3 amino acids: CASSTFKGYTF. CDR3 DNA: TGTGCCAGCAGTACCTTTAAGGGCTACACCTTC.

The chain recombines TRBV20-1 with TRBJ2-7; the D is unclear. Trimming stripped 3 bases from V and 5 bases from J, with 8 bases between. This CDR3 spans 11 amino acids. Germline V lookup: CDR1 DFQATT, CDR2 SNEGSKA (reference sequence). CDR3 amino acids: CSASNVDEQYF. CDR3 bases: TGCAGTGCTAGTAACGTTGACGAGCAGTACTTC.